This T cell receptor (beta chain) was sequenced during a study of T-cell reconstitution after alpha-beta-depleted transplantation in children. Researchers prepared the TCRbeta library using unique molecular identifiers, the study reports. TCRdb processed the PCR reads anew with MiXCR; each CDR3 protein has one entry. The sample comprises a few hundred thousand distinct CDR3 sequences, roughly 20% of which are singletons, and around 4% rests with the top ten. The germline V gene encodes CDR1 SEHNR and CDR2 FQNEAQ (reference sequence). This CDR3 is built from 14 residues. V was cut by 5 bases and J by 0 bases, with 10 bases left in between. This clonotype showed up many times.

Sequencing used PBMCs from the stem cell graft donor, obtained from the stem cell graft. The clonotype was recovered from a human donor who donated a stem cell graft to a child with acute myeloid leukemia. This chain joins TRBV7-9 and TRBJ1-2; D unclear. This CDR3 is CASSPSMTNYGYTF. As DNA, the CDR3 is TGTGCCAGCAGCCCTAGCATGACTAACTATGGCTACACCTTC.